The 26 T cell receptor beta chains listed next were all sequenced from one sample in a study of Ad26.COV2.S vaccination and SARS-CoV-2 variants. Libraries were prepared by immunoSEQ multiplex PCR; TCRdb keeps only in-frame clonotypes and omits some of them. The data contain approximately 300,000 clones, 85% to 90% of them singletons. Regarding treatment: roughly 20 received Ad26.COV2.S at low or high dose, single or two shots; about 5 received placebo; per-sample allocation not given. Vaccine and placebo recipients were sampled on day 63 after the first injection. The sample here was peripheral blood, taken in a trial of Ad26.COV2.S vaccine versus placebo. All receptors derive from a person aged 18-65 years who received the Ad26.COV2.S COVID-19 vaccine or a placebo.

This clone was seen a handful of times. The V gene is TRBV4-3, the J gene TRBJ1-6; D gene unclear. Per the germline V gene, CDR1 is LGHNA and CDR2 is YSLEER. The CDR3 spans 14 residues. Trimming stripped 4 bases from V and 5 bases from J, with 9 bases between. The CDR3 here is CASSRGVDNSPLHF. The CDR3 region has the DNA TGCGCCAGCAGCCGTGGAGTGGATAATTCACCCCTCCACTTT.

CDR3 sequence reads: CASSLGPADNEQFF. The CDR3 DNA reads TGTGCCAGCAGCTTGGGGCCCGCAGACAATGAGCAGTTCTTC. This sequence joins TRBV11-3 and TRBJ2-1; D perhaps matches TRBD1 (5 bases). CDR1 and CDR2 from the germline V gene are SGHNT and YENEEA. Trimming took 3 bases from V and 5 from J, leaving 11 bases between them. CDR3 length: 14 residues. Full variable domain (outside the CDR3, taken from reference TRBV11-3 and TRBJ2-1): EAGVVQSPRYKIIEKKQPVAFWCNPISGHNTLYWYLQNLGQGPELLIRYENEEAVDDSQLPKDRFSAERLKGVDSTLKIQPAELGDSAVYLCASSLGPADNEQFFGPGTRLTVL.

Here the CDR3 reads CASSPGQSYQETQYF. The CDR3 DNA reads TGCGCCAGCAGCCCGGGACAGTCGTACCAAGAGACCCAGTACTTC. The chain combines TRBV5-1 with TRBJ2-5; TRBD1 matches 7 bases. The CDR3 covers 15 residues. J gave up 0 bases and V 4 bases, and 6 bases lay outside the gene matches. Germline V gene sequence: CDR1 SGHRS, CDR2 YFSETQ.

The V call is TRBV7-3, the J call TRBJ2-2; 9 nucleotides agree with TRBD1. CDR3 size: 16 residues. After removal of 4 bases from V and 6 bases from J, the junction contained 9 bases not matched to a gene. The germline CDR1 and CDR2 sequences are SGHTA and FQGTGA. The CDR3 protein is CASSYRTGGAAGELFF. The CDR3 coding sequence is TGTGCCAGCAGCTACCGAACAGGGGGCGCGGCCGGGGAGCTGTTTTTT. The complete variable domain, with remaining parts taken from reference TRBV7-3 and TRBJ2-2, reads GAGVSQTPSNKVTEKGKYVELRCDPISGHTALYWYRQSLGQGPEFLIYFQGTGAADDSGLPNDRFFAVRPEGSVSTLKIQRTERGDSAVYLCASSYRTGGAAGELFFGEGSRLTVL.

The chain has TRBV9 and TRBJ1-2; D uncertain. Germline V gene lookup returns CDR1 SGDLS and CDR2 YYNGEE. This CDR3 has 13 amino acids. V lost 3 bases to trimming and J lost 2 bases, with 8 bases between them. The chain's CDR3 is CASSAGSNYGYTF. Here the CDR3 DNA reads TGTGCCAGCAGCGCAGGCAGCAACTATGGCTACACCTTC.

This chain joins TRBV19 and TRBJ1-5; TRBD1 is a possible D gene (5 bases). Germline CDR1 reads LNHDA; CDR2 reads SQIVND (reference sequence). The CDR3 has 15 amino acids. V was trimmed by 4 bases and J by 9 bases, leaving 19 bases between them. CDR3 nucleotide sequence: TGTGCCAGTAGTACCGGGGCCCGCCTCGTAAGGCCCCAGCATTTT. Translating gives CASSTGARLVRPQHF.

V is TRBV2 and J is TRBJ2-5; D not certain. This CDR3 has 16 residues. From germline, CDR1 is SNHLY and CDR2 FYNNEI. Trimming took 4 bases from V and 5 from J, leaving 20 bases between them. CDR3 loop: CASSVGSSKGRETQYF. The CDR3 DNA is TGTGCCAGCAGTGTAGGGTCCTCTAAGGGTCGGGAGACCCAGTACTTC. The full variable domain, in which reference TRBV2 and TRBJ2-5 provide the parts outside the CDR3, is EPEVTQTPSHQVTQMGQEVILRCVPISNHLYFYWYRQILGQKVEFLVSFYNNEISEKSEIFDDQFSVERPDGSNFTLKIRSTKLEDSAMYFCASSVGSSKGRETQYFGPGTRLLVL.

V and J are TRBV4-3 and TRBJ2-7; 7 nucleotides agree with TRBD2. The CDR3 runs 14 residues. V dropped 0 bases and J dropped 6; count of bases not matched to a gene: 5. The germline V gene has CDR1 LGHNA and CDR2 YSLEER. This chain's CDR3 is CASSQDRGVPEQYF. Written as DNA, the CDR3 is TGCGCCAGCAGCCAAGATCGGGGGGTACCCGAGCAGTACTTC.

The rearrangement links TRBV4-2 to TRBJ1-5; no clear D gene. The CDR3 has 16 residues. The germline CDR1 and CDR2 sequences are LGHNA and YNFKEQ. Trimming cost V 0 bases and J 3 bases, with 12 bases left between them. Written as DNA, the CDR3 is TGTGCCAGCAGCCAAGATATGGCAGACGACAATCAGCCCCAGCATTTT. Amino acids: CASSQDMADDNQPQHF.

This chain joins TRBV7-2 and TRBJ2-5; 7 nucleotides line up with TRBD2. This CDR3 spans 13 amino acids. Trimming took 3 bases from V and 5 from J; bases not matched to a gene: 3. Germline values: CDR1 SGHTA, CDR2 FQGNSA. The chain's CDR3 is CASSLGGDETQYF. In DNA form, the CDR3 reads TGTGCCAGCAGCTTGGGGGGGGACGAGACCCAGTACTTC.

The V gene is TRBV7-3, the J gene TRBJ2-7; perhaps TRBD1 as D (6 bases). The CDR3 spans 15 residues. CDR1 is SGHTA, CDR2 FQGTGA, per germline. Trimming shortened V by 0 bases and J by 3 bases, and 12 bases separated the two germline ends. The CDR3, as DNA: TGTGCCAGCAGCTTAACAGCCGGGACAAACTACGAGCAGTACTTC. Amino acid sequence: CASSLTAGTNYEQYF.

The rearrangement links TRBV10-3 to TRBJ1-1; TRBD1 aligns across 7 bases. After removal of 5 bases from V and 4 bases from J, the junction contained 10 bases not matched to a gene. CDR1 ENHRY and CDR2 SYGVKD come from the germline V gene. The CDR3 loop spans 15 amino acids. CDR3 protein: CAISTRQGLGTEAFF. CDR3 in DNA: TGTGCCATCAGTACGAGACAGGGTTTAGGCACTGAAGCTTTCTTT.

The chain is built from TRBV30 and TRBJ1-1; 7 positions agree with TRBD1. The CDR3 loop spans 10 amino acids. Germline assignment: CDR1 GTSNPN and CDR2 SVGIG (reference sequence). CDR3 sequence reads: CGQGNSKAFF. CDR3 DNA: TGTGGACAGGGAAATAGTAAAGCTTTCTTT.

This chain links TRBV12-5 with TRBJ1-4; D is unresolved. The CDR3 contains 14 residues. The germline CDR1 and CDR2 sequences are LGHNT and FRNRAP. V was pared by 2 bases and J by 4 bases, with 8 bases between. CDR3 bases: TGTGCTAGTGGTTTGAGTTTAGTTAATGAAAAACTGTTTTTT. Amino acid sequence: CASGLSLVNEKLFF.

This chain joins TRBV11-2 and TRBJ2-5; 10 bases are a match to TRBD1. The CDR3 length is 15 residues. CDR1 and CDR2 from the germline V gene are SGHAT and FQNNGV. Unmatched junction bases numbered 5, after V lost 2 bases and J lost 5 bases. The CDR3 region is CASSLLDRGWETQYF. CDR3 nucleotides: TGTGCCAGCAGCTTACTGGACAGGGGGTGGGAGACCCAGTACTTC. Full variable domain (remainder filled in from reference TRBV11-2 and TRBJ2-5): EAGVAQSPRYKIIEKRQSVAFWCNPISGHATLYWYQQILGQGPKLLIQFQNNGVVDDSQLPKDRFSAERLKGVDSTLKIQPAKLEDSAVYLCASSLLDRGWETQYFGPGTRLLVL.

The rearrangement joins TRBV7-2 to TRBJ2-6; D is unclear. The CDR3 is made up of 15 amino acids. V was trimmed by 2 bases and J by 0 bases, leaving 5 bases between them. Germline V gene lookup returns CDR1 SGHTA and CDR2 FQGNSA. This CDR3 is CASSLPTSGANVLTF. DNA of the CDR3: TGTGCCAGCAGCTTACCTACCTCTGGGGCCAACGTCCTGACTTTC.

The rearrangement uses TRBV28 and TRBJ2-5, with TRBD1 matching 7 bases. Germline-derived CDR1 and CDR2 are MDHEN and SYDVKM. V shed 5 bases, J shed 1 base, and the junction held 7 bases outside the gene matches. The CDR3 has 15 residues. CDR3 in amino acids: CASSPLGTAQETQYF. The CDR3 DNA is TGTGCCAGCAGTCCTCTAGGGACAGCCCAAGAGACCCAGTACTTC.

V is TRBV29-1 and J is TRBJ1-2; D remains unclear. V was trimmed by 5 bases and J by 2 bases, leaving 9 bases between them. The CDR3 loop spans 12 amino acids. The V gene's germline CDR1 is SQVTM and CDR2 ANQGSEA. CDR3 in amino acids: CSVLLPNYGYTF. The CDR3 DNA is TGCAGCGTTCTTTTACCAAACTATGGCTACACCTTC. Full variable domain (outside the CDR3, taken from reference TRBV29-1 and TRBJ1-2): SAVISQKPSRDICQRGTSLTIQCQVDSQVTMMFWYRQQPGQSLTLIATANQGSEATYESGFVIDKFPISRPNLTFSTLTVSNMSPEDSSIYLCSVLLPNYGYTFGSGTRLTVV.

The rearrangement joins TRBV4-3 to TRBJ2-1, with D perhaps TRBD1 (5 bases). The CDR3 is 16 residues long. V shed 0 bases and J shed 0 bases, with 9 bases lying between them. Germline V gene lookup returns CDR1 LGHNA and CDR2 YSLEER. The CDR3: CASSQDLDNSYNEQFF. The CDR3 DNA is TGCGCCAGCAGCCAAGATCTGGACAACTCCTACAATGAGCAGTTCTTC.

The genes are TRBV6-5 and TRBJ2-6; maybe TRBD1 (5 bases). The CDR3 consists of 15 residues. V was shortened by 6 bases and J by 4 bases, with 13 bases between the two germline ends. Germline V gene sequence: CDR1 MNHEY, CDR2 SVGAGI. The CDR3 sequence is CASSRRGSGANVLTF. The CDR3, as DNA: TGTGCCAGCAGCCGAAGGGGTTCAGGGGCCAACGTCCTGACTTTC.

The chain carries TRBV7-9 and TRBJ1-3, with 7 bases lining up with TRBD1. The CDR3 is 15 residues long. Germline loops: CDR1 SEHNR, CDR2 FQNEAQ (reference sequence). V lost 1 base and J lost 6; bases outside the gene matches: 6. CDR3 DNA: TGTGCCAGCAGCTTAGGAAGACAGGGAATAAACACCATATATTTT. Translation: CASSLGRQGINTIYF. Full variable domain (remainder filled in from reference TRBV7-9 and TRBJ1-3): DTGVSQNPRHKITKRGQNVTFRCDPISEHNRLYWYRQTLGQGPEFLTYFQNEAQLEKSRLLSDRFSAERPKGSFSTLEIQRTEQGDSAMYLCASSLGRQGINTIYFGEGSWLTVV.

Only a few counts were recorded for this clone. This rearrangement joins TRBV4-3 to TRBJ2-6; D is undetermined. The CDR3 consists of 16 residues. Germline V gene sequence: CDR1 LGHNA, CDR2 YSLEER. Trimming left V 4 bases short and J 0 bases short, with 10 bases between. The CDR3 DNA is TGCGCCAGCAGCCGAGAGCCGAGCTCTGGGGCCAACGTCCTGACTTTC. Amino acid sequence: CASSREPSSGANVLTF.

The chain employs TRBV15 and TRBJ2-7, with a possible D match to TRBD1 (6 bases). The CDR3 extends over 14 amino acids. With 2 bases removed from V and 3 bases from J, the gap between germline ends came to 11 bases. Per germline, CDR1 LNHNV and CDR2 YYDKDF (reference sequence). The CDR3 region is CATSRNGQLYEQYF. DNA of the CDR3: TGTGCCACCAGCAGAAATGGACAGCTCTACGAGCAGTACTTC.

This chain joins TRBV2 and TRBJ2-2; maybe TRBD2 (5 bases). Germline lookup yields CDR1 SNHLY and CDR2 FYNNEI. V lost 6 bases to trimming and J lost 3 bases, with 5 bases between them. The CDR3 is 12 residues long. The CDR3 is CASRGDTGELFF. For the CDR3, the DNA is TGTGCCAGCAGGGGAGACACCGGGGAGCTGTTTTTT. Looking up the rest from reference TRBV2 and TRBJ2-2 gives the full variable domain: EPEVTQTPSHQVTQMGQEVILRCVPISNHLYFYWYRQILGQKVEFLVSFYNNEISEKSEIFDDQFSVERPDGSNFTLKIRSTKLEDSAMYFCASRGDTGELFFGEGSRLTVL.

The rearrangement joins TRBV9 to TRBJ1-3; D is unresolved. Trimming removed 0 bases from V and 0 bases from J, with 10 bases in between. The CDR3 contains 16 residues. Germline V gene data show CDR1 as SGDLS and CDR2 as YYNGEE. The CDR3 region is CASSVAPETSGNTIYF. DNA for the CDR3: TGTGCCAGCAGCGTAGCCCCAGAAACCTCTGGAAACACCATATATTTT.

The V and J genes are TRBV11-3 and TRBJ2-5; D uncertain. V shed 3 bases and J shed 5 bases, with 10 bases lying between them. This CDR3 is built from 13 residues. The V gene's germline CDR1 is SGHNT and CDR2 YENEEA. The CDR3 DNA reads TGTGCCAGCAGCTTTGCGGTCGCGGAGACCCAGTACTTC. Its protein is CASSFAVAETQYF. Looking up the rest from reference TRBV11-3 and TRBJ2-5 gives the full variable domain: EAGVVQSPRYKIIEKKQPVAFWCNPISGHNTLYWYLQNLGQGPELLIRYENEEAVDDSQLPKDRFSAERLKGVDSTLKIQPAELGDSAVYLCASSFAVAETQYFGPGTRLLVL.